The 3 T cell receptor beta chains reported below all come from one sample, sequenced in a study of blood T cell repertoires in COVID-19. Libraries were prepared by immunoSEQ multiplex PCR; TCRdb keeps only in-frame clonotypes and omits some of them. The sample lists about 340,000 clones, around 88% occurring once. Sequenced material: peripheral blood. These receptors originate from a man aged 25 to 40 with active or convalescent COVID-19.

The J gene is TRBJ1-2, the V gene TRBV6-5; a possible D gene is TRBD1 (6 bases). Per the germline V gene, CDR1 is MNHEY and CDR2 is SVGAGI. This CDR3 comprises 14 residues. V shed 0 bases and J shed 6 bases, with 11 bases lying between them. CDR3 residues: CASSYSSGGHGYTF. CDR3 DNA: TGTGCCAGCAGTTACTCATCGGGGGGGCATGGCTACACCTTC.

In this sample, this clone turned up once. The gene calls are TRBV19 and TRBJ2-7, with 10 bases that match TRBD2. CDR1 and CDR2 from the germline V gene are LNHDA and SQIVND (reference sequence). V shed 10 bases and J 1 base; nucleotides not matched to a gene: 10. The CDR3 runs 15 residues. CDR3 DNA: TGTGCCACCGCCAGCCCACTAGCGGGATCCTACGAGCAGTACTTC. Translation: CATASPLAGSYEQYF.

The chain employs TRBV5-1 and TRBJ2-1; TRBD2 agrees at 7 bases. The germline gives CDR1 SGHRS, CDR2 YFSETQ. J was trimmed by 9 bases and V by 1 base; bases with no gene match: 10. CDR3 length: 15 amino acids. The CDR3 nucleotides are TGCGCCAGCAGCTTGATGGCGGGAGACCGGGGTGAGCAGTTCTTC. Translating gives CASSLMAGDRGEQFF.